This TCR beta chain was documented in a study of blood T cell repertoires in COVID-19. Assay: immunoSEQ multiplex PCR; the TCRdb copy retains only in-frame clones and omits some. The data hold under 300,000 clones, with 75% to 95% observed a single time. Cohort allocation depended upon clinical history that participants reported. The study counted Cohort 3 donors as recovered given two negative PCRs, clearance, or symptom resolution. CDR3 length equals 13 residues. Trimming stripped 5 bases from V and 3 bases from J, with 8 bases between. The V gene's germline CDR1 is SNHLY and CDR2 FYNNEI. The V and J genes are TRBV2 and TRBJ1-5, with a tentative D call TRBD1 (5 bases). The sample was PBMCs or T cells enriched from blood (not recorded which). This clonotype originated in a woman between 18 and 29 years old who had recovered from COVID-19. CDR3 DNA: TGTGCCAGCAGTCGACAGCACAATCAGCCCCAGCATTTT. Translated: CASSRQHNQPQHF.